A selection of T cell receptor beta chains follows, all from one sample in a study of PD-L1 blockade in urothelial cancer. Some clones are missing from TCRdb's copy, which holds only in-frame ones; the method was immunoSEQ multiplex PCR. This sample has tens of thousands of clones, with about four fifths found just once. The specimen was PBMCs, collected around atezolizumab (anti-PD-L1) treatment. These receptors were taken from a man aged 60-69 years with urothelial cancer. Each CDR3 is given without its conserved first and last residue. Fields, in order: V gene, CDR3 length, CDR3 protein.

v_call: TRBV30
cdr3_length: 12
cdr3_aa: AWSVTGEADTQY

v_call: TRBV18
cdr3_length: 14
cdr3_aa: ASSPPGNRARQPQH

v_call: TRBV7-2
cdr3_length: 13
cdr3_aa: ASSSLSRPQETQY

v_call: TRBV30
cdr3_length: 11
cdr3_aa: AWSVDRVDEQF

v_call: TRBV11-2
cdr3_length: 10
cdr3_aa: ASSGQTYEQY

v_call: TRBV2
cdr3_length: 11
cdr3_aa: ASSESDRGTQY

v_call: TRBV7-9
cdr3_length: 13
cdr3_aa: ASSLAQGPNEKLF

v_call: TRBV19
cdr3_length: 11
cdr3_aa: ASNRGKAEKLF

v_call: TRBV10-3
cdr3_length: 11
cdr3_aa: AIAGLSTDTQY

v_call: TRBV4-2
cdr3_length: 14
cdr3_aa: ASSQGDSGVTDTQY

v_call: TRBV21-1
cdr3_length: 15
cdr3_aa: ASSKAPSASSGETQY

v_call: TRBV6-1
cdr3_length: 15
cdr3_aa: ASSGSGQGALKDIQY

v_call: TRBV19
cdr3_length: 12
cdr3_aa: ASSITGPQETQY

v_call: TRBV6-5
cdr3_length: 10
cdr3_aa: ATGDTSYEQY

v_call: TRBV11-3
cdr3_length: 12
cdr3_aa: ASSLGQGAGEQY

v_call: TRBV7-9
cdr3_length: 11
cdr3_aa: ASSASGRPEQF

v_call: TRBV7-9
cdr3_length: 12
cdr3_aa: ASSHSVAWDEQF

v_call: TRBV5-1
cdr3_length: 13
cdr3_aa: ASRTGGLSTDTQY

v_call: TRBV5-1
cdr3_length: 13
cdr3_aa: ASSPPALAGEEQF

v_call: TRBV6-1
cdr3_length: 12
cdr3_aa: ASSEEYGTYEQY

v_call: TRBV4-1
cdr3_length: 12
cdr3_aa: ASSPGGSGNTIY